The source of this TCR beta chain is a study of breast tumors, draining lymph nodes, adjacent tissues (dated by TCRdb to between 2015 and 2016). Study-level background: Breast cancer patients provided tumor, adjacent nontumor tissue and axillary lymph nodes, and the study compared the TCR beta repertoires across these three sources. The study was designed to assess the relationships and possible T-cell exchange between tumor, surrounding tissue and draining lymph node repertoires in human breast cancer.

Lymph node samples were obtained from the axillary draining lymph nodes of breast cancer patients. What the research found in general, with its limitations: Tumor and nontumor tissue repertoires were significantly more similar in luminal-like than in basal-like breast cancer. Tumor T-cell repertoires showed less diversity than lymph node repertoires and more diversity than nontumor tissue repertoires, and tumor T-cell repertoires showed preferential V and J gene usage. The data were considered consistent with most tumor T cells being derived from the lymph node and subsequently expanding within tumor tissue. The study presented the conclusion that tumor T cells originate in lymph nodes as consistent with a hypothesis, not as something directly demonstrated.

In the case of this clonotype: Its recognized antigen is unknown. One base away there is no much larger clone; base qualities are not given.

Sequencer: Illumina HiSeq 2000. TCR beta chain libraries were generated by multiplex PCR amplification. High-throughput sequencing was used to analyze the amplified TCR beta chain products. TCRdb trimmed public reads at Q25 via fastp, called clones via MiXCR and kept in-frame beta chains. CDR3 protein sequences are deduplicated, and each keeps its most common genes and DNA. The sample profile shows approximately 300,000 distinct CDR3 sequences; about 30% of them were found once. The ten largest clones take up over 0.95% of the sample. The CDR3 runs 18 residues from the cysteine to the phenylalanine. Only CDR3 DNA remains: 54 bases, in frame from the first base. The germline V and J ends show losses of 4 bases and 1 base respectively, and no gene match explains 10 bases of the junction. CDR1 WNHNN and CDR2 SYGVQD are derived from the germline V gene (reference sequence).

This receptor chain uses TRBV10-1 and TRBJ2-1; TRBD2 matches 10 bases in the middle. The sample taken for sequencing was axillary lymph node tissue. The clonotype originates from a female donor with breast cancer. Some clones in this sample may be carry-over from other donors' samples. The CDR3 loop reads CASSVVRSGRGSYNEQFF. The nucleotide sequence is TGCGCCAGCAGTGTCGTCCGGAGCGGGAGGGGTTCCTACAATGAGCAGTTCTTC.